Following are 17 T cell receptor beta chains from one sample sequenced in a study of glioma-infiltrating T cells. The iRepertoire nested amplicon-rescue multiplex PCR amplified TCR alpha and beta CDR3s from RNA. TCRdb re-analysed the multiplex PCR reads in MiXCR, keeping a single row per CDR3 protein. The repertoire holds under 200,000 distinct CDR3 sequences, with 25% to 35% as singletons. The sample consisted of glioma tissue, nonneoplastic brain tissue, or PBMCs (not recorded which). These receptors originate from a human donor with low-grade glioma or glioblastoma, undergoing nonglioma brain surgery, or in good health (not recorded which).

This clonotype has at least ten counts. This chain links TRBV29-1 with TRBJ2-1; D is possibly TRBD2 (5 bases). There are 11 residues in the CDR3. The V gene's germline CDR1 is SQVTM and CDR2 ANQGSEA. Trimming took off 6 bases at V and 6 bases at J, with 9 bases between the two ends. In nucleotides, the CDR3 is TGCAGCGTCGCCCGGGGCAATGAGCAGTTCTTC. The encoded protein is CSVARGNEQFF.

A word on this clonotype: This may stem from a read error, because a much larger clone lies one nucleotide away. The chain combines TRBV7-2 with TRBJ2-5; no firm D call. The germline gives CDR1 SGHTA, CDR2 FQGNSA. CDR3 size: 14 residues. V lost 5 bases and J 2 bases, leaving 12 bases between the germline ends. As DNA, the CDR3 is TGTGCCAGCAGCGCACATGGATCTCAAGAGACCCAGTACTTC. The encoded protein is CASSAHGSQETQYF.

This clonotype was recorded at least ten times. The V and J genes are TRBV29-1 and TRBJ2-1; 8 bases line up with TRBD1. V lost 6 bases and J lost 3; bases outside the gene matches: 4. This CDR3 comprises 13 residues. Germline V gene sequence: CDR1 SQVTM, CDR2 ANQGSEA. The CDR3 DNA is TGCAGCGTCGGACAGGGTGGCTACAATGAGCAGTTCTTC. Translated: CSVGQGGYNEQFF.

Remarks on this clonotype: The CDR3 does not end in the conserved phenylalanine or tryptophan, so this is likely a read error. This sequence joins TRBV20-1 and TRBJ1-5; D is unresolved. The CDR3 covers 14 residues. Per germline, CDR1 DFQATT and CDR2 SNEGSKA (reference sequence). In DNA, the CDR3 is TGCAGTGCTAGAGACACGTATAGCAATCAGCCTCAGCATTTA. Translating gives CSARDTYSNQPQHL.

This clonotype was counted at least ten times. The rearrangement joins TRBV28 to TRBJ1-1, with D hard to call. V was shortened by 1 base and J by 3 bases, with 0 bases between the two germline ends. The CDR3 runs 11 residues. Germline V lookup: CDR1 MDHEN, CDR2 SYDVKM. The CDR3 is CASSLYTEAFF. DNA of the CDR3: TGTGCCAGCAGTTTATACACTGAAGCTTTCTTT.

This clonotype has at least ten counts. This rearrangement joins TRBV6-1 to TRBJ2-1, with 7 bases aligning to TRBD2. CDR1 is MNHNS, CDR2 SASEGT, per germline. The V gene end was trimmed by 10 bases and the J gene end by 7 bases; junction bases not matched to a gene: 10. The CDR3 runs 13 residues. The CDR3 spells CATERDVRNEQFF. CDR3 DNA sequence: TGTGCCACTGAGCGGGATGTAAGAAATGAGCAGTTCTTC.

This clonotype has only one observation. CDR3 in amino acids: CASSRSTYEQYF. The DNA for the CDR3 is TGTGCCAGCAGCCGATCGACCTACGAGCAGTACTTC. This sequence joins TRBV11-2 and TRBJ2-7; no clear D gene. The CDR3 length is 12 residues. Germline CDR1 SGHAT, CDR2 FQNNGV. V lost 5 bases to trimming and J lost 2 bases, with 7 bases between them.

Comment on this clonotype: Mismatch with germline at one junction end may stem from a read error. This chain uses TRBV24-1 with TRBJ2-2, with a weak D call TRBD1 (5 bases). Germline V lookup: CDR1 KGHDR, CDR2 SFDVKD. The CDR3 covers 15 residues. Written as DNA, the CDR3 is TGTGCCACCAGTTATTCCCGACAGAACAACGGGGAGCTGTTTTTT. Protein product: CATSYSRQNNGELFF.

This clonotype was detected many times. The rearrangement links TRBV29-1 to TRBJ2-1; the match to TRBD2 covers 7 bases. This CDR3 is 14 amino acids long. Looked up from germline, CDR1 is SQVTM and CDR2 is ANQGSEA. V was clipped by 8 bases and J by 3 bases; unmatched bases: 10. CDR3 sequence: CSTNPSGDYNEQFF. Written as DNA, the CDR3 is TGCAGCACGAACCCTAGCGGAGACTACAATGAGCAGTTCTTC.

As concerns this clonotype: This may stem from a read error, because a much larger clone lies one nucleotide away. V and J are TRBV18 and TRBJ1-2; D is unresolved. CDR3 length equals 13 residues. V was shortened by 3 bases and J by 6 bases, with 11 bases between the two germline ends. The germline V gene has CDR1 KGHSH and CDR2 LQKENI. The CDR3 DNA sequence: TGTGCCAGCTCACCTCGAGGAAGCGATGGCTACACCTTC. The encoded protein is CASSPRGSDGYTF.

Here the CDR3 reads CASSRPGSGANVLTF. CDR3 DNA: TGTGCCAGCAGCCGTCCGGGCTCTGGGGCCAACGTCCTGACTTTC. The chain is built from TRBV12-3 or TRBV12-4 and TRBJ2-6; D ambiguous. There are 15 residues in the CDR3. The V end was cut by 6 bases, the J end by 0 bases, with 9 bases between.

This rearrangement joins TRBV6-2 or TRBV6-3 to TRBJ2-1; TRBD1 is a possible D gene (6 bases). The CDR3 runs 14 residues. Germline CDR1 reads MNHEY; CDR2 reads SVGEGT. Deletions cut 5 bases from V and 8 bases from J, with 16 bases between. The CDR3 DNA reads as TGTGCCAGCAGTCGACAGGTCCTTCCCTATGAGCAGTTCTTC. It encodes CASSRQVLPYEQFF.

This clonotype was counted between two and nine times. V gene TRBV29-1 combines with J gene TRBJ2-5; a possible D gene is TRBD2 (5 bases). Germline CDR1 is SQVTM and CDR2 is ANQGSEA. The CDR3 loop spans 12 amino acids. Trimming removed 8 bases from V and 5 bases from J, with 15 bases in between. CDR3 loop: CSLQSLGETQYF. The CDR3 DNA is TGCAGCCTCCAATCACTAGGGGAGACCCAGTACTTC.

This clonotype was seen many times. The CDR3 bases are TGCAGTGCTAGTTCCCCGGGGACAGCCAAAGAGACCCAGTACTTC. Translating it yields CSASSPGTAKETQYF. The chain has TRBV20-1 and TRBJ2-5, with 7 bases that match TRBD1. This CDR3 has 15 amino acids. V dropped 3 bases and J dropped 3; count of bases not matched to a gene: 10. The V gene's germline CDR1 is DFQATT and CDR2 SNEGSKA (reference sequence).

This clonotype was observed a handful of times. The chain has TRBV18 and TRBJ2-2; no clear D. This CDR3 contains 15 residues. With 5 bases removed from V and 2 bases from J, the gap between germline ends came to 12 bases. Germline loops: CDR1 KGHSH, CDR2 LQKENI. In DNA, the CDR3 is TGTGCCAGCTCAACGCAAGAAGGCAACACCGGGGAGCTGTTTTTT. It codes for CASSTQEGNTGELFF.

The table lists this clonotype with many counts. The rearrangement uses TRBV6-1 and TRBJ1-3; D not certain. Trimming pared 8 bases from V and 3 bases from J, leaving 11 bases between. CDR3 size: 13 residues. The germline gives CDR1 MNHNS, CDR2 SASEGT. The CDR3 sequence: CASARDYGNTIYF. In nucleotides, the CDR3 is TGTGCCAGCGCCCGCGACTATGGAAACACCATATATTTT.

This clonotype was seen ten or more times. The chain recombines TRBV6-1 with TRBJ1-5, with 10 bases lining up with TRBD1. Germline CDR1 and CDR2: MNHNS and SASEGT. The V segment lost 5 bases and the J segment 4 bases; nucleotides outside the gene matches: 5. The CDR3 loop spans 15 amino acids. The CDR3 here is CASSPGTGANQPQHF. The CDR3 bases are TGTGCCAGCAGTCCTGGGACAGGGGCGAATCAGCCCCAGCATTTT.